This entry concerns a single T cell receptor (beta chain). Some clones are missing from TCRdb's copy, which holds only in-frame ones; the method was immunoSEQ multiplex PCR. This sample carries about 340,000 clones, 88% of them seen once, and the ten largest clones take roughly 6.6%. These data originate in a study of blood T cell repertoires in COVID-19. J was trimmed by 0 bases and V by 4 bases; bases with no gene match: 8. CDR3 length: 16 amino acids. Germline-derived CDR1 and CDR2 are SNHLY and FYNNEI. This TCR was recovered from a woman aged 70 to 79 with COVID-19, enrolled during active disease. The chain has TRBV2 and TRBJ2-7, with 8 bases identical to TRBD2. Source material: peripheral blood. The CDR3 reads CASSGWERGTSYEQYF. CDR3 nucleotides: TGTGCCAGCAGTGGGTGGGAGCGGGGGACCTCCTACGAGCAGTACTTC. Full variable domain (missing parts from reference TRBV2 and TRBJ2-7): EPEVTQTPSHQVTQMGQEVILRCVPISNHLYFYWYRQILGQKVEFLVSFYNNEISEKSEIFDDQFSVERPDGSNFTLKIRSTKLEDSAMYFCASSGWERGTSYEQYFGPGTRLTVT.